Here is one TCR beta chain with its context. Source study methods: Cell counts per sample came from amplifying reference gene primers. Profiling relied on immunoSEQ multiplex PCR, and the TCRdb table lists in-frame clones only, not all of them. V, J and clone size derive from that table, while D and trimming were established from the DNA sequence. Here the sample spans a few hundred thousand clones, about 80% being singletons. This record belongs to a study of blood T cell repertoires in COVID-19. About the research overall: Material from acute and convalescent COVID-19 was sourced from the United States, Italy and Spain. Nucleic acid was either cDNA or gDNA, and it came from T cells, B-cell-depleted T cells, or PBMCs.

While infection was still active, Seattle patients were enrolled and then followed longitudinally. This TCR derives from a person between 70 and 80 years old with COVID-19, enrolled during active disease. The sequenced sample consisted of peripheral blood.

CDR3 amino acids: CASLDRGWTEAFF. CDR3 bases: TGTGCCAGCCTCGACAGGGGTTGGACTGAAGCTTTCTTT. V and J are TRBV19 and TRBJ1-1; the match to TRBD1 covers 8 bases. V lost 9 bases to trimming and J lost 5 bases; unmatched junction nucleotides: 8. Germline V gene sequence: CDR1 LNHDA, CDR2 SQIVND (reference sequence). This CDR3 comprises 13 residues. The whole variable domain, filled in from reference TRBV19 and TRBJ1-1, reads DGGITQSPKYLFRKEGQNVTLSCEQNLNHDAMYWYRQDPGQGLRLIYYSQIVNDFQKGDIAEGYSVSREKKESFPLTVTSAQKNPTAFYLCASLDRGWTEAFFGQGTRLTVV.